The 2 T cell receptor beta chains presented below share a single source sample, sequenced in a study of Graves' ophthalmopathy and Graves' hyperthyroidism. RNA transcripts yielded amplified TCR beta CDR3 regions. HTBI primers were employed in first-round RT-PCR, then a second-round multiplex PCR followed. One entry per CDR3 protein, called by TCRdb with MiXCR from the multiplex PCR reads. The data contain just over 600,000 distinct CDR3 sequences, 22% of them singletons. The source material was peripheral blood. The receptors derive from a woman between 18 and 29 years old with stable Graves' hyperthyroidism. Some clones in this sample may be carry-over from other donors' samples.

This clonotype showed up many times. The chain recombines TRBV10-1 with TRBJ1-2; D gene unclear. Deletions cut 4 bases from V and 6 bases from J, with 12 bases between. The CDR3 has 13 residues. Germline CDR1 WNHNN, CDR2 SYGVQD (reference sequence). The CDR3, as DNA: TGCGCCAGCAGTGGTCAGCTGGGGAATGGCTACACCTTC. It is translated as CASSGQLGNGYTF.

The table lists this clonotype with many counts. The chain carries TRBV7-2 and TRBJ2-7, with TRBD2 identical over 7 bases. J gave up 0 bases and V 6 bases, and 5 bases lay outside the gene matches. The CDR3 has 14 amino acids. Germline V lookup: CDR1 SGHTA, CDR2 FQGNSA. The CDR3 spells CASSPAGVSYEQYF. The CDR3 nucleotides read TGTGCCAGCAGTCCTGCGGGAGTCTCCTACGAGCAGTACTTC. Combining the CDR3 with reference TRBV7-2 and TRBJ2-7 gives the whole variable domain GAGVSQSPSNKVTEKGKDVELRCDPISGHTALYWYRQSLGQGLEFLIYFQGNSAPDKSGLPSDRFSAERTGGSVSTLTIQRTQQEDSAVYLCASSPAGVSYEQYFGPGTRLTVT.